These 10 T cell receptor beta chains were all obtained from the same sample, sequenced in a study of vaccination and CD4 T cells after COVID-19. The treatment: roughly ten-day PBMC culture with coronavirus spike peptide pools or control peptides (ViraFEST assay). Sequence data for DNA of cultured CD4+ T cells were generated by the Oncomine TCR Beta short-read assay. TCRdb re-called the PCR reads through MiXCR, storing one row per CDR3 protein. The repertoire holds about 20,000 distinct CDR3 sequences, with just under 45% as singletons. Their specific antigens are unknown. The sequencing used CD4+ T cells from blood, cultured in vitro, collected after SARS-CoV-2 vaccination. The receptor source for this set is a human donor who had recovered from COVID-19.

J is TRBJ1-1 and V is TRBV7-2; D ambiguous. Germline V gene data show CDR1 as SGHTA and CDR2 as FQGNSA. Trimming stripped 7 bases from V and 1 base from J, with 16 bases between. This CDR3 comprises 15 residues. CDR3: CASNPLAGGNTEAFF. The CDR3 nucleotides read TGTGCCAGCAACCCCTTGGCGGGTGGGAACACTGAAGCTTTCTTT.

This sequence joins TRBV5-7 and TRBJ1-6; D perhaps matches TRBD1 (5 bases). TRBV5-7 is reported as an ORF; its role is uncertain. The V gene lost 2 bases and the J gene lost 5 bases, with 11 bases spanning the gap. This CDR3 has 15 residues. CDR3 sequence: CASSFKGIHNSPLHF. For the CDR3, the DNA is TGTGCCAGCAGCTTTAAGGGGATCCATAATTCACCCCTCCACTTT.

This chain joins TRBV6-1 and TRBJ2-3; 9 bases fit TRBD1. There are 15 residues in the CDR3. J was trimmed by 3 bases and V by 6 bases; bases with no gene match: 7. Germline lookup yields CDR1 MNHNS and CDR2 SASEGT. CDR3 in DNA: TGTGCCAGCAGAACCGGACAGGGGTGGACAGATACGCAGTATTTT. Amino acid sequence: CASRTGQGWTDTQYF.

This clonotype was seen once. The V call is TRBV7-2, the J call TRBJ2-7, with a tentative D call TRBD2 (5 bases). Looked up from germline, CDR1 is SGHTA and CDR2 is FQGNSA. The CDR3 runs 18 residues. Between the trimmed V and J ends, which lost 3 bases and 7 bases, there was a span of 28 bases. CDR3 DNA: TGTGCCAGCAGCTTCGCACCGGCGGGCGTCTCCCCAAGTCCGGAGCAGTACTTC. It codes for CASSFAPAGVSPSPEQYF.

This clonotype was seen more than once but under ten times. V is TRBV6-1 and J is TRBJ1-6, with 10 bases lining up with TRBD1. The CDR3 consists of 16 residues. CDR1 and CDR2 (germline): MNHNS, SASEGT. V lost 10 bases to trimming and J lost 0 bases; unmatched junction nucleotides: 6. Here the CDR3 reads CATRQGAGSYNSPLHF. In nucleotides, the CDR3 is TGTGCCACCCGACAGGGGGCCGGCTCCTATAATTCACCCCTCCACTTT.

The chain recombines TRBV2 with TRBJ1-1, with 9 nucleotides matching TRBD1. V dropped 3 bases and J dropped 1; count of bases not matched to a gene: 3. Germline values: CDR1 SNHLY, CDR2 FYNNEI. The CDR3 length is 15 residues. DNA of the CDR3: TGTGCCAGCAGTGAGGACAGGGGCAAGAACACTGAAGCTTTCTTT. Protein product: CASSEDRGKNTEAFF.

This rearrangement joins TRBV28 to TRBJ1-5; TRBD1 matches at 10 bases. The CDR3 is 16 amino acids. Germline V CDR1 and CDR2: MDHEN, SYDVKM. V lost 5 bases and J lost 7; bases outside the gene matches: 11. The CDR3 nucleotides read TGTGCCAGCAGTCCCGCGGGACAGGGGTCCGGCCAGCCCCAGCATTTT. Translated: CASSPAGQGSGQPQHF. Full variable domain (outside the CDR3, taken from reference TRBV28 and TRBJ1-5): DVKVTQSSRYLVKRTGEKVFLECVQDMDHENMFWYRQDPGLGLRLIYFSYDVKMKEKGDIPEGYSVSREKKERFSLILESASTNQTSMYLCASSPAGQGSGQPQHFGDGTRLSIL.

The chain carries TRBV12-3 or TRBV12-4 and TRBJ1-1, with TRBD1 identical over 7 bases. The trim removed 5 bases at V and 1 base at J, leaving 10 bases unmatched. The CDR3 consists of 16 residues. The CDR3 loop reads CASSQSQGEGNTEAFF. The CDR3 DNA follows: TGTGCCAGCAGTCAAAGCCAGGGGGAGGGGAACACTGAAGCTTTCTTT.

This clonotype was seen only a few times. This chain connects TRBV20-1 to TRBJ2-2; 9 bases align to TRBD1. Trimming removed 5 bases from V and 1 base from J; junction bases left unmatched: 5. Germline V CDR1 and CDR2: DFQATT, SNEGSKA (reference sequence). This CDR3 is 15 amino acids long. CDR3 nucleotide sequence: TGCAGTGCTCCGGACAGGGGCGGGAACACCGGGGAGCTGTTTTTT. The encoded protein is CSAPDRGGNTGELFF.

This clonotype was seen a handful of times. The chain joins TRBV20-1 to TRBJ1-5; D not resolved. The length of the CDR3 is 14 residues. Germline V gives CDR1 DFQATT, CDR2 SNEGSKA (reference sequence). V dropped 2 bases and J dropped 0 bases, with 8 bases sitting between them. The CDR3 protein is CSARSTPSNQPQHF. CDR3 sequence (DNA): TGCAGTGCTAGATCTACCCCTAGCAATCAGCCCCAGCATTTT.